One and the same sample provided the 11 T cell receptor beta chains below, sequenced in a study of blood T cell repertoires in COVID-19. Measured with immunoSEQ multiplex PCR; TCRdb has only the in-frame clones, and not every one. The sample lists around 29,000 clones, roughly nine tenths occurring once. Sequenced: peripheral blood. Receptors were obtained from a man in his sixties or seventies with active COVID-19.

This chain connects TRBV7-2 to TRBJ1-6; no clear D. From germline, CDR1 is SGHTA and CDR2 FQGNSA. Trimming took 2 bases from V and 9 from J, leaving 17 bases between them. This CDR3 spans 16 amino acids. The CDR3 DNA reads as TGTGCCAGCAGCTTACTGAGTCCAGGCGGAGGTTCACCCCTCCACTTT. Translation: CASSLLSPGGGSPLHF. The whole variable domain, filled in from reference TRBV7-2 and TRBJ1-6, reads GAGVSQSPSNKVTEKGKDVELRCDPISGHTALYWYRQSLGQGLEFLIYFQGNSAPDKSGLPSDRFSAERTGGSVSTLTIQRTQQEDSAVYLCASSLLSPGGGSPLHFGNGTRLTVT.

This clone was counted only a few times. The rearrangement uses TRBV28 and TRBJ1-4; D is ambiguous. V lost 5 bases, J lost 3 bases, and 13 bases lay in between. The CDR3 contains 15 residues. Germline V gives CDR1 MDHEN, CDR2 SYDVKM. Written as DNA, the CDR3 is TGTGCCAGCAGTACAAGAAGAGAGGCTAATGAAAAACTGTTTTTT. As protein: CASSTRREANEKLFF.

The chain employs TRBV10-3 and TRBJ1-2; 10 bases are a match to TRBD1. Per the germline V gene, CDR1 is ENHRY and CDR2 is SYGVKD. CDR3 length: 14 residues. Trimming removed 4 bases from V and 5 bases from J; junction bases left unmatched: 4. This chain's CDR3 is CAISAGTGAYGYTF. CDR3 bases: TGTGCCATCAGTGCAGGGACAGGGGCTTATGGCTACACCTTC.

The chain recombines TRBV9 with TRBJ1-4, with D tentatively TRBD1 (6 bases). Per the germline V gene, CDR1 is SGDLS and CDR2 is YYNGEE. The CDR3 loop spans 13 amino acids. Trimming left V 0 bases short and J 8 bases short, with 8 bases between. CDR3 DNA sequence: TGTGCCAGCAGCGTAGGCACAGGGGAAAAACTGTTTTTT. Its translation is CASSVGTGEKLFF.

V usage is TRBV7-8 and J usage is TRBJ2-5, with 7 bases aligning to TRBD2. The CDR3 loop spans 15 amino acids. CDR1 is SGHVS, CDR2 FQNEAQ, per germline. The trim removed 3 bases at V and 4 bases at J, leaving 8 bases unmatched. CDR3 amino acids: CASSFWTTGGETQYF. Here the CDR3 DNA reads TGTGCCAGCAGCTTTTGGACTACGGGGGGAGAGACCCAGTACTTC. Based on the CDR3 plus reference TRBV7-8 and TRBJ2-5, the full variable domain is GAGVSQSPRYKVAKRGQDVALRCDPISGHVSLFWYQQALGQGPEFLTYFQNEAQLDKSGLPSDRFFAERPEGSVSTLKIQRTQQEDSAVYLCASSFWTTGGETQYFGPGTRLLVL.

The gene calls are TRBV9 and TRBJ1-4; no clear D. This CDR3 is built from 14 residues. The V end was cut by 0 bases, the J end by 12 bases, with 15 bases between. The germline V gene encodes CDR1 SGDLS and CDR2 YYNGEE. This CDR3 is CASSVEPTAPQLFF. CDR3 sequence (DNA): TGTGCCAGCAGCGTAGAACCTACAGCCCCCCAACTGTTTTTT.

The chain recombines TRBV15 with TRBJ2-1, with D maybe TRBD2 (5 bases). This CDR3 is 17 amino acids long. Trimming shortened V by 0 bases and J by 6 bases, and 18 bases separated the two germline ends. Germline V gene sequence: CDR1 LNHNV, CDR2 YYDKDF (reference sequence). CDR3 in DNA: TGTGCCACCAGCAGAGATTATGGAGACGGGGATAGCAATGAGCAGTTCTTC. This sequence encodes CATSRDYGDGDSNEQFF.

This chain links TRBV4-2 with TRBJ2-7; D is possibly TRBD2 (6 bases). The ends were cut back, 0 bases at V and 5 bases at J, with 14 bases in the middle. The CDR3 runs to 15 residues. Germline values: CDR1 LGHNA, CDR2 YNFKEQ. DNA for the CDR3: TGTGCCAGCAGCCAAGAGGGTCGGGAGTTCGACGAGCAGTACTTC. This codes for CASSQEGREFDEQYF.

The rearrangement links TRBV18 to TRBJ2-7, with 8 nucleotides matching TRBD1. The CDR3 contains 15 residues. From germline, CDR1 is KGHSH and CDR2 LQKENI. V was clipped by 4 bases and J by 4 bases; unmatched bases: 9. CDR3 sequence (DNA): TGTGCCAGCTCACGCGGACAGGGAGAGGTTTACGAGCAGTACTTC. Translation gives CASSRGQGEVYEQYF.

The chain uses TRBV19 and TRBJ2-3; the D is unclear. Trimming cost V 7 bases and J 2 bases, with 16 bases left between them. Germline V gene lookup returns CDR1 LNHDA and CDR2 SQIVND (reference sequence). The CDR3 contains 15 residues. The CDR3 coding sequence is TGTGCCAGTACCCGATCGTGGAGAAACACAGATACGCAGTATTTT. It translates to CASTRSWRNTDTQYF.

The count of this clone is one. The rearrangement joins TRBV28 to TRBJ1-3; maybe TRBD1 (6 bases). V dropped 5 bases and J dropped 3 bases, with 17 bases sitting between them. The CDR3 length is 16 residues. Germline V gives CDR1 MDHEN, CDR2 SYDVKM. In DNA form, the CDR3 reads TGTGCCAGCAGTGGGGGGGGCCAACTTTATGGAAACACCATATATTTT. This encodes CASSGGGQLYGNTIYF.